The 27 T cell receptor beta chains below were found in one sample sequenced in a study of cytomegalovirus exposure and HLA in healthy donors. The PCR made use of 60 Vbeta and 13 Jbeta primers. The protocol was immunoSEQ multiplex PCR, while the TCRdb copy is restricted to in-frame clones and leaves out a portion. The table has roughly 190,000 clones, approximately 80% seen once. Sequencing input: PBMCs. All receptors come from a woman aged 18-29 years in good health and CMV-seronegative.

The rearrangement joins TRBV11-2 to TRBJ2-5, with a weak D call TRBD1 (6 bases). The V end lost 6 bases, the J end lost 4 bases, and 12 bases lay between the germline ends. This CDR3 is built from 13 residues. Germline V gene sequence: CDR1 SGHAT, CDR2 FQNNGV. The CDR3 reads CASSPQGTETQYF. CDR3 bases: TGTGCCAGCAGTCCCCAGGGGACAGAGACCCAGTACTTC. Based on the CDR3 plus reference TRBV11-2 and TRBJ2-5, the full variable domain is EAGVAQSPRYKIIEKRQSVAFWCNPISGHATLYWYQQILGQGPKLLIQFQNNGVVDDSQLPKDRFSAERLKGVDSTLKIQPAKLEDSAVYLCASSPQGTETQYFGPGTRLLVL.

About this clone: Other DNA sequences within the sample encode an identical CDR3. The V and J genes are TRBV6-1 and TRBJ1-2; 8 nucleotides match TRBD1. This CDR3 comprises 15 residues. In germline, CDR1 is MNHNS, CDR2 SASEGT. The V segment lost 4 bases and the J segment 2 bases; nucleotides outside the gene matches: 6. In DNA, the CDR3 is TGTGCCAGCAGTGGACCCGGACAGGGAAACTATGGCTACACCTTC. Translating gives CASSGPGQGNYGYTF.

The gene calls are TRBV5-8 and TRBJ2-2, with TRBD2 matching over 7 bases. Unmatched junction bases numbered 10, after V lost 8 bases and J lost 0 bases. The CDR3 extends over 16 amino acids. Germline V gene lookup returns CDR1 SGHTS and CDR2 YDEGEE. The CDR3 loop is CARVNRGDPNTGELFF. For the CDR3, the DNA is TGTGCCAGGGTAAACCGGGGGGACCCGAACACCGGGGAGCTGTTTTTT.

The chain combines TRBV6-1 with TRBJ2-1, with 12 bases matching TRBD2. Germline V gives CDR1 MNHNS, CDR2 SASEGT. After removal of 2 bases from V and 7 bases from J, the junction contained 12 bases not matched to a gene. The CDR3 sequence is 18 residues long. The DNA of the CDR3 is TGTGCCAGCAGTGAATGGGGACTAGCGGGCGGGGGTAGGAATGAGCAGTTCTTC. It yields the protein CASSEWGLAGGGRNEQFF.

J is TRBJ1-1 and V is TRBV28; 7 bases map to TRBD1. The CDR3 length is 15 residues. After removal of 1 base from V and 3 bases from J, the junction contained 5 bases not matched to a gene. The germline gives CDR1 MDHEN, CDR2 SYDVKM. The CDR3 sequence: CASSLSGQTYTEAFF. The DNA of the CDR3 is TGTGCCAGCAGTTTATCGGGACAGACTTACACTGAAGCTTTCTTT.

CDR3 DNA: TGTGCCAGCACCGACAGGGGGCCGCTTAGCAATCAGCCCCAGCATTTT. It translates to CASTDRGPLSNQPQHF. This chain joins TRBV28 and TRBJ1-5; 10 bases fit TRBD1. Losses at the gene ends were 7 bases for V and 0 bases for J; bases not matched to a gene: 6. CDR3 size: 16 residues. Germline V lookup: CDR1 MDHEN, CDR2 SYDVKM.

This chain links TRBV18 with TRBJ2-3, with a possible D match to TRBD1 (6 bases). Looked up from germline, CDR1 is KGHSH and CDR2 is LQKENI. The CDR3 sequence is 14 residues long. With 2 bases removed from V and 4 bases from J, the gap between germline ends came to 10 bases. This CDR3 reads CASSPGGQADTQYF. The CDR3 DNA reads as TGTGCCAGCTCACCAGGGGGCCAGGCAGATACGCAGTATTTT.

The CDR3 DNA reads as TGCGCCAGCAGCCCTACCGGGACTACTTTCTACGAGCAGTACGTC. It encodes CASSPTGTTFYEQYV. The V and J genes are TRBV4-1 and TRBJ2-7; TRBD2 matches 7 bases. V was clipped by 4 bases and J by 3 bases; unmatched bases: 9. The CDR3 runs to 15 residues. Germline V CDR1 and CDR2: MGHRA, YSYEKL.

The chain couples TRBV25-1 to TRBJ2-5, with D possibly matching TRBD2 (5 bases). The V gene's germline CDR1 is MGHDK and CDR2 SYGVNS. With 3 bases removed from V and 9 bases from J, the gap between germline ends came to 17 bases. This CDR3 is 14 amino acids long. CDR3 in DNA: TGTGCCAGCAGTGATGCGCGGGCCCTAGGAGCCCAGTACTTC. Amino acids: CASSDARALGAQYF.

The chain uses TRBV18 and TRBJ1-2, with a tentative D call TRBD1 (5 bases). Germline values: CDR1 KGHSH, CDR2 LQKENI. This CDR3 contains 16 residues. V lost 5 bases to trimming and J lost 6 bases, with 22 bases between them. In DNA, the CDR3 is TGTGCCAGCTCAGCGCTCCTTACAGGTTCCCCCCATGGCTACACCTTC. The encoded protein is CASSALLTGSPHGYTF. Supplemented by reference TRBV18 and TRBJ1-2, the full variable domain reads NAGVMQNPRHLVRRRGQEARLRCSPMKGHSHVYWYRQLPEEGLKFMVYLQKENIIDESGMPKERFSAEFPKEGPSILRIQQVVRGDSAAYFCASSALLTGSPHGYTFGSGTRLTVV.

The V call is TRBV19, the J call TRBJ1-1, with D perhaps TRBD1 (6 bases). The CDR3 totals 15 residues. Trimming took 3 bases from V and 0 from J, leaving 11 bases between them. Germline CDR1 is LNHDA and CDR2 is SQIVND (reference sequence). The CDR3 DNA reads TGTGCCAGTAGTATCGCCGGGACACTGAACACTGAAGCTTTCTTT. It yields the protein CASSIAGTLNTEAFF.

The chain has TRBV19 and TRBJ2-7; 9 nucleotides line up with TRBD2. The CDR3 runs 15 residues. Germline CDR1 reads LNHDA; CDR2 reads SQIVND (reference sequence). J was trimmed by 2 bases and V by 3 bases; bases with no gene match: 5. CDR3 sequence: CASSMYSGGTYEQYF. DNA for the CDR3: TGTGCCAGTAGTATGTATAGCGGGGGTACCTACGAGCAGTACTTC. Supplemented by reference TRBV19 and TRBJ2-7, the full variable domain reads DGGITQSPKYLFRKEGQNVTLSCEQNLNHDAMYWYRQDPGQGLRLIYYSQIVNDFQKGDIAEGYSVSREKKESFPLTVTSAQKNPTAFYLCASSMYSGGTYEQYFGPGTRLTVT.

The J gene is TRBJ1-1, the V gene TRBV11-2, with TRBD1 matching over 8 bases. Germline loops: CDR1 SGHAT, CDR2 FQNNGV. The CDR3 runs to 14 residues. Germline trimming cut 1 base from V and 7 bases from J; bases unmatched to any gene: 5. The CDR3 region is CASSLARTGCEAFF. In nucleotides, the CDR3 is TGTGCCAGCAGCTTAGCCCGGACAGGGTGTGAAGCTTTCTTT.

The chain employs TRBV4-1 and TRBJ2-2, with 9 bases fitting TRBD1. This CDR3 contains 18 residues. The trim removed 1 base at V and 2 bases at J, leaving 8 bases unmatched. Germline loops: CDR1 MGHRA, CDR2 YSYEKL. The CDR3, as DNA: TGCGCCAGCAGCCAAGCACTCACAGGGGGCGCCAACACCGGGGAGCTGTTTTTT. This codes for CASSQALTGGANTGELFF.

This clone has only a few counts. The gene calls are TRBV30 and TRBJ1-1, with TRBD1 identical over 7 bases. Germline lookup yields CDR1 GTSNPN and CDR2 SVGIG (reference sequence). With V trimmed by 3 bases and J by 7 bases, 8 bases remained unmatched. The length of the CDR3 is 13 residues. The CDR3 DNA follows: TGTGCCTGGAGGCAGCCGGGACAGTTTGAAGCTTTCTTT. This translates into CAWRQPGQFEAFF.

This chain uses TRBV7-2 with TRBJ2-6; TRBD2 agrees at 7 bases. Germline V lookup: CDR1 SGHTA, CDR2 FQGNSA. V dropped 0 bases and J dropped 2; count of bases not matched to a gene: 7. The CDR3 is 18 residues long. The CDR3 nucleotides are TGTGCCAGCAGCTTAGCAGTCGGGGCGGGGGCTGGGGCCAACGTCCTGACTTTC. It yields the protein CASSLAVGAGAGANVLTF.

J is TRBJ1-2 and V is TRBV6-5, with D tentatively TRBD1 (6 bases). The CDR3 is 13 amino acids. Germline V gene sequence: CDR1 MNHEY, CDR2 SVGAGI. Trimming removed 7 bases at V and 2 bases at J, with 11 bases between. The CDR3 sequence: CASTLGQNYGYTF. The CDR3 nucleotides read TGTGCCAGCACCCTAGGACAGAACTATGGCTACACCTTC.

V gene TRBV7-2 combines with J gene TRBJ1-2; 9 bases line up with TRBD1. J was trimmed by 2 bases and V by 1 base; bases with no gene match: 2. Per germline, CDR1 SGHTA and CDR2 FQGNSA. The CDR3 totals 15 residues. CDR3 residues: CASSLDGQGNYGYTF. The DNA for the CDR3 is TGTGCCAGCAGCTTAGACGGACAGGGGAACTATGGCTACACCTTC. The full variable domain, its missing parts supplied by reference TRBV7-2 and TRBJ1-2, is GAGVSQSPSNKVTEKGKDVELRCDPISGHTALYWYRQSLGQGLEFLIYFQGNSAPDKSGLPSDRFSAERTGGSVSTLTIQRTQQEDSAVYLCASSLDGQGNYGYTFGSGTRLTVV.

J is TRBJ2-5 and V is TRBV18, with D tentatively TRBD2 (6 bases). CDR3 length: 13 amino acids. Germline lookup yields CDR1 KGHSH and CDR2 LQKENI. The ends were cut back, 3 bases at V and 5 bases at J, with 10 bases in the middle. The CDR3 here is CASSPSGDETQYF. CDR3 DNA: TGTGCCAGCTCACCGTCGGGGGACGAGACCCAGTACTTC.

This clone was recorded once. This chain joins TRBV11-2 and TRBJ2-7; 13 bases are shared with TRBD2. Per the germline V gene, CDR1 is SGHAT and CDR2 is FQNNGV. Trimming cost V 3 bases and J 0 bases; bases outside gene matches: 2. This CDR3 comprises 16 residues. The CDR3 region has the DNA TGTGCCAGCAGCTTCGGACTAGCGGGGGCCTCCTACGAGCAGTACTTC. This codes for CASSFGLAGASYEQYF.

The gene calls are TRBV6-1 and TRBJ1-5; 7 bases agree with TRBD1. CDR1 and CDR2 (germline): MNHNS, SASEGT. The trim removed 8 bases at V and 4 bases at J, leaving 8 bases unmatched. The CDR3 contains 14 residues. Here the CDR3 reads CASGGQDFNQPQHF. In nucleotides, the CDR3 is TGTGCCAGCGGAGGACAGGACTTTAATCAGCCCCAGCATTTT.

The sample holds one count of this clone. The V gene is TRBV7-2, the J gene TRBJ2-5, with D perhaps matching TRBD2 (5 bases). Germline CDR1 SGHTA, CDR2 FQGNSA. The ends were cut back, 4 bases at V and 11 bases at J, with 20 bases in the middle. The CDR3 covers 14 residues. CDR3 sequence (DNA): TGTGCCAGCAGCTCCCGGCCTTCCCGGGGAGAGCAGTACTTC. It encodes CASSSRPSRGEQYF. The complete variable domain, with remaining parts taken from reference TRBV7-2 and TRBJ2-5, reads GAGVSQSPSNKVTEKGKDVELRCDPISGHTALYWYRQSLGQGLEFLIYFQGNSAPDKSGLPSDRFSAERTGGSVSTLTIQRTQQEDSAVYLCASSSRPSRGEQYFGPGTRLLVL.

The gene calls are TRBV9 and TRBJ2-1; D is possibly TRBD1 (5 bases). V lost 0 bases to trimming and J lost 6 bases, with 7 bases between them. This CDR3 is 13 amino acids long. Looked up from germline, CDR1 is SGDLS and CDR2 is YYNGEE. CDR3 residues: CASSVAQGNEQFF. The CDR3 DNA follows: TGTGCCAGCAGCGTAGCTCAGGGCAATGAGCAGTTCTTC.

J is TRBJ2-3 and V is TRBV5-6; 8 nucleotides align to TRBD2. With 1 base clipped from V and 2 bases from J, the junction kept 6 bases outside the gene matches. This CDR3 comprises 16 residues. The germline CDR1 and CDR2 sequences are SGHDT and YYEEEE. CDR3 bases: TGTGCCAGCAGCTTGTTAATAGCGGGGCCCACAGATACGCAGTATTTT. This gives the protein CASSLLIAGPTDTQYF.

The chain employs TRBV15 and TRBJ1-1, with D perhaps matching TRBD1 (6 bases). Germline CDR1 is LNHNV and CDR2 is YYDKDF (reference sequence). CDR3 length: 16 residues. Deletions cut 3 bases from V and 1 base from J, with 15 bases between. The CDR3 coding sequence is TGTGCCACCAGCAGCTTACGGGGGGGCGCGAACACTGAAGCTTTCTTT. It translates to CATSSLRGGANTEAFF.

CDR3 coding DNA: TGTGCCAGCAGTTACGTCCGGACTAGGAACACCGGGGAGCTGTTTTTT. As protein: CASSYVRTRNTGELFF. The chain recombines TRBV6-5 with TRBJ2-2; 7 bases map to TRBD2. From germline, CDR1 is MNHEY and CDR2 SVGAGI. The CDR3 totals 16 residues. V lost 2 bases to trimming and J lost 1 base; unmatched junction nucleotides: 4.

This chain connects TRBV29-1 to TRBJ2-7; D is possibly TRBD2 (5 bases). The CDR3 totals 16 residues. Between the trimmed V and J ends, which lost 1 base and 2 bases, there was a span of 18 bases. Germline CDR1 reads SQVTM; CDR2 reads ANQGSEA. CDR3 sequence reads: CSVEGLDGGLPYEQYF. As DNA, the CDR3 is TGCAGCGTTGAAGGACTCGACGGCGGGTTACCCTACGAGCAGTACTTC.